This TCR beta chain appears in the sequencing data of a study of long-term antiretroviral therapy in people with HIV. Study details: Earliest sampling preceded the 2015 immediate-ART recommendation by about a decade.

An immunoSEQ assay, version v3.0, was performed at survey level. Per-sample targets for sequencing were roughly 35,000-55,000 T-cell genomes. Assay: immunoSEQ multiplex PCR; the TCRdb copy retains only in-frame clones and omits some. In the table there are around 9,500 clones, around 82% of which are singletons. The germline gives CDR1 MDHEN, CDR2 SYDVKM. Trimming left V 2 bases short and J 1 base short, with 2 bases between. The CDR3 runs 13 residues. At minimum, one pre-ART and two post-ART PBMC samples were obtained from each donor. Material: unsorted PBMCs, obtained 0.4 years before starting antiretroviral therapy. The sequence derives from a man aged 30 to 45 with HIV. The chain recombines TRBV28 with TRBJ2-2; D gene unclear. The DNA for the CDR3 is TGTGCCAGCAGTTTAGGGAACACCGGGGAGCTGTTTTTT. Amino acid sequence: CASSLGNTGELFF.